This TCR delta chain was captured by sequencing in a study of gamma-delta T cells after stem cell transplantation (TCRdb year 2016). The germline V gene yields GEAIGNYY for CDR1 and EKD for CDR2. The cysteine opens and the phenylalanine closes a CDR3 of 17 amino acids. Only the CDR3 DNA stays, 51 bases, in frame from base 1. V loses 6 bases, J loses 2 bases, and the germline ends lie 24 bases apart. This clone is labeled medium-sized (0.01 to 0.1%). The antigen it recognizes is unknown. The record has no base qualities; no much larger clone is one base away. The library was made by RT-PCR. The sample was run on an Illumina MiSeq. Identical DNA sequences were merged into single rows after TCRdb reprocessed the public reads with CATT. This sample gives 2,500 to 3,500 delta-chain clones in total; just under 3.5% of them show up just once. The ten largest clones take up about 29% of the sample.

The sample taken for sequencing was gamma-delta T cells. This clonotype originated in a human donor. It is not recorded whose cells these are; they may come from a transplant donor. The chain uses TRDV2 and TRDJ1; the D region possibly corresponds to TRDD2 (5 bases align). The CDR3 region has the sequence CACQSIPPIPGTDKLIF. The nucleotides are TGTGCCTGTCAGTCCATCCCTCCTATTCCGGGGACCGATAAACTCATCTTT.